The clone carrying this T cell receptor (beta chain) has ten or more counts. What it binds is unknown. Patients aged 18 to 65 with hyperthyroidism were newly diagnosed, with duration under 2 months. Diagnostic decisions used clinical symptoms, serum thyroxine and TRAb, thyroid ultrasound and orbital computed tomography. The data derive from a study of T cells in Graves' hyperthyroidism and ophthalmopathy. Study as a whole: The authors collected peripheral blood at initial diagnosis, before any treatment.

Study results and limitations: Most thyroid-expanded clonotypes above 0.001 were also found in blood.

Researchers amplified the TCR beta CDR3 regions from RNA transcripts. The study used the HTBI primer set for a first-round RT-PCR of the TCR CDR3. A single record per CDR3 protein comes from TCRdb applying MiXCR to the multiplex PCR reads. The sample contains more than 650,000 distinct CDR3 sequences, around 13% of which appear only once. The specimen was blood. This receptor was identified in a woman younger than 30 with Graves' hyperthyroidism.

CDR3 sequence: CASSLTLVETQYF. CDR3 nucleotide sequence: TGTGCCAGCAGCTTAACGTTGGTGGAGACCCAGTACTTC. V is TRBV7-7 and J is TRBJ2-5; no firm D call. Trimming cost V 2 bases and J 5 bases, with 9 bases left between them. The CDR3 length is 13 residues. Germline V lookup: CDR1 SSHAT, CDR2 FNYEAQ (reference sequence).